The 7 T cell receptor beta chains below come from one sample, sequenced in a study of blood T cell repertoires in COVID-19. Sequencing was performed with immunoSEQ multiplex PCR; in TCRdb, only in-frame clones are kept and a portion is missing. The sample comprises about 480,000 clones, roughly nine tenths of which are singletons, and 0.75% to 0.9% rests with the top ten. Source material: peripheral blood. These receptors were obtained from a man between 18 and 29 years old with COVID-19, enrolled during active disease.

This rearrangement joins TRBV7-2 to TRBJ2-7; tentative D call: TRBD2 (6 bases). Trimming took 1 base from V and 6 from J, leaving 13 bases between them. The length of the CDR3 is 14 residues. Looked up from germline, CDR1 is SGHTA and CDR2 is FQGNSA. The CDR3 loop reads CASSLGGGPLEQYF. The CDR3 nucleotides are TGTGCCAGCAGCTTAGGGGGAGGACCTCTCGAGCAGTACTTC.

The chain uses TRBV2 and TRBJ2-1, with 12 positions matching TRBD2. Germline V lookup: CDR1 SNHLY, CDR2 FYNNEI. The V gene end was trimmed by 5 bases and the J gene end by 0 bases; junction bases not matched to a gene: 2. The CDR3 is 16 residues long. CDR3 nucleotides: TGTGCCAGCAGTCGGACTAGCGGGGTCTCCTACAATGAGCAGTTCTTC. As protein: CASSRTSGVSYNEQFF.

V usage is TRBV2 and J usage is TRBJ2-7; unclear D gene. V was clipped by 6 bases and J by 3 bases, with 15 bases between them. Germline V gives CDR1 SNHLY, CDR2 FYNNEI. CDR3 size: 14 residues. The CDR3 DNA sequence: TGTGCCAGCAGGCTCATCAATGGAGACTACGAGCAGTACTTC. Residues: CASRLINGDYEQYF.

The CDR3 loop is CASSQDTGLNQPQHF. DNA for the CDR3: TGTGCCAGCAGCCAAGACACAGGGCTCAATCAGCCCCAGCATTTT. The chain combines TRBV4-2 with TRBJ1-5, with TRBD1 as a possible D gene (6 bases). Germline V CDR1 and CDR2: LGHNA, YNFKEQ. The germline V and J ends were trimmed by 0 bases and 3 bases, with 9 bases remaining between them. The CDR3 has 15 amino acids.

The table lists this clone with a count of one. The chain links TRBV20-1 to TRBJ1-5, with 7 bases matching TRBD1. The CDR3 is made up of 14 amino acids. From germline, CDR1 is DFQATT and CDR2 SNEGSKA (reference sequence). V shed 3 bases, J shed 5 bases, and the junction held 7 bases outside the gene matches. The CDR3 reads CSASPRDRDQPQHF. Here the CDR3 DNA reads TGCAGTGCTAGTCCCCGGGACAGAGATCAGCCCCAGCATTTT.

The genes are TRBV13 and TRBJ1-2; D gene uncertain. Trimming removed 0 bases from V and 4 bases from J, with 12 bases in between. CDR1 PRHDT and CDR2 FYEKMQ come from the germline V gene (reference sequence). This CDR3 comprises 15 residues. The CDR3 region is CASSLGARTPYGYTF. For the CDR3, the DNA is TGTGCCAGCAGCTTAGGGGCTCGTACCCCCTATGGCTACACCTTC.

This chain joins TRBV1 and TRBJ2-3; the DNA was not compared with TRBD2, the D call given in the table. TRBV1 is flagged as a pseudogene. CDR3 length equals 15 residues. The CDR3 sequence: CTSSQRLAGADTQYF. The CDR3 DNA follows: TGCACCAGCAGCCAAAGACTAGCGGGAGCTGATACGCAGTATTTT.